This T cell receptor beta chain was captured in a study of blood T cells in healthy people across ages (dated by TCRdb to 2013 to 2016). Regarding the complete study: Template switching captured roughly one uniquely barcoded TCR beta cDNA molecule per two T cells in model experiments. To track age-related changes in TCR beta repertoire diversity, the study relied on deep sequencing normalized with unique cDNA molecular identifiers. Four age groups were formed from the donors: young (average about 16 years), middle-aged (approximately 40), aged (under 70) and long-lived (more than 75). Using the same blood draw, the study looked at two additional independent replicas of 1 million unique cDNA reads for two donors, one aged 18 to 30 and the other aged 80 or older. To avoid experimental bias, donors of different ages were spread randomly across the sequencing lanes.

Inclusive of the bounding cysteine and phenylalanine, the CDR3 is 15 residues long. The only DNA kept is the CDR3, 45 bases in frame from the first base. From the germline V gene, CDR1 is SGHTA and CDR2 is FQGTGA. The full study reports these points: As age increased, observed TCR beta diversity per million T cells dropped in a roughly linear way, and a significant reduction was already evident by age approximately 40. Compared with the aged group, the long-lived group had more naive CD4+ T cells, fewer expanded clones and increased TCR diversity, suggesting age selection. Estimates of total diversity based on one million sequenced T cells were considered lower bounds and underestimates. Because donor CMV infection status was unknown, age-related changes in expanded clonotypes were potentially confounded. Since profiling was done on bulk unsorted PBMCs, naive and antigen-experienced compartments could not be conclusively compared. The percentage of naive T cells measured by flow cytometry correlated strongly with observed TCR beta diversity.

Concerning this clonotype: Its antigen has not been determined. Base qualities are missing; no much larger clone stands one base away.

The method behind the library was 5' RACE. Reads for this sample came from an Illumina HiSeq 2500. A second PCR of about 6 to 11 cycles was run with a J-beta primer mix and a sample-barcoded 5' primer. A template-switch 5' adaptor carrying 12 random nucleotides introduced a unique molecular identifier onto each TCR beta cDNA molecule. Each sample yielded at least 3 million CDR3-containing paired-end reads. First-strand cDNA synthesis was performed from all RNA using the Mint cDNA synthesis kit, with priming by a TRBC-specific oligonucleotide. Following uracil-DNA glycosylase treatment, all cDNA underwent a first 18-cycle PCR with the universal primers M1SS and BC2_uni_R. The paper's data handling went like this. For normalization, 1 million high-quality reads, each with a distinct molecular identifier, were randomly selected from each sample. Instead of being binned into consensus sequences, reads that shared molecular identifiers were thrown out. MiTCR, with a Q25 quality threshold and the strictest error-elimination algorithm, was used for CDR3 identification, clonotype clustering and error correction. A nonparametric unseen species model with Euler transformation was used to estimate lower-bound total TCR beta diversity. TCRdb reran the public reads through fastp at Q25 and MiXCR, keeping productive beta chains. Every CDR3 protein is listed once, alongside the most common genes and DNA of its rows. V and J calls and clone size were set by TCRdb, not the authors. This sample comprises hundreds of thousands of distinct CDR3 sequences, roughly 56% of them detected only once. Approximately 24% of the sample is held by the ten biggest clonotypes.

Donors were around 37 systemically healthy Caucasian individuals from Russia aged roughly 6 to 100 years. Each donor gave approximately 9.3 milliliters of peripheral blood, collected into EDTA-treated Vacutainer tubes. Ficoll-Paque density-gradient centrifugation was used to isolate PBMCs, with at least 6.5 million per sample. Total RNA was extracted from PBMCs with Trizol reagent, with at least 6 micrograms obtained per sample. The percentages of naive CD45RAhigh/CD27high T cells were determined by flow cytometry on a PBMC aliquot from every donor. The chain was built from TRBV7-3 and TRBJ2-5, and 7 bases in between align with TRBD1. The end of the DNA is better explained by TRBJ2-7, so the J call may be wrong. Source material: blood. This receptor was obtained from a man between 35 and 55 years old in good health. The DNA sequence follows: TGTGCCAGCAGCCCGGGTCCGGGACAGACATCCGAGCAGTACTTC. Its protein reads: CASSPGPGQTSEQYF.